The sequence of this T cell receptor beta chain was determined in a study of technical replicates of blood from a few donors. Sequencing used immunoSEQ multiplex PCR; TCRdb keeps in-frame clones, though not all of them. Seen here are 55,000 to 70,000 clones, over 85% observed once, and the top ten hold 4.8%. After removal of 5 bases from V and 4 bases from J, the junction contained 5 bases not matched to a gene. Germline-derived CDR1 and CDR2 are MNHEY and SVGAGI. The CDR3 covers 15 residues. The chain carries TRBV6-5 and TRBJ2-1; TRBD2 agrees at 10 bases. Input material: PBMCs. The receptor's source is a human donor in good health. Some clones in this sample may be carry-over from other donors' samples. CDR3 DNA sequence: TGTGCCAGCAGTCTAGCGGGGGAGCAATACAATGAGCAGTTCTTC. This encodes CASSLAGEQYNEQFF.